These 13 T cell receptor beta chains came from one sample sequenced in a study of T cell responses to AZD1222 COVID-19 vaccine. Assay used: immunoSEQ multiplex PCR; TCRdb lists only in-frame clones, some missing. Of about 75,000 clones in the sample, about 91% are singletons; the top ten hold 10%. The material was peripheral blood, obtained 28 days after the second dose of the MenACWY control vaccine. Receptors were obtained from an adult who received the MenACWY meningococcal vaccine as a control.

The chain combines TRBV4-3 with TRBJ1-6; D is undetermined. The V gene lost 1 base and the J gene lost 2 bases, with 6 bases spanning the gap. The CDR3 length is 15 residues. Germline V gives CDR1 LGHNA, CDR2 YSLEER. The CDR3 DNA reads TGCGCCAGCAGCCAAGGTTCAGCCTATAATTCACCCCTCCACTTT. This translates into CASSQGSAYNSPLHF.

The chain combines TRBV28 with TRBJ1-1; the D gene is possibly TRBD1 (6 bases). The CDR3 totals 15 residues. The germline V and J ends were trimmed by 6 bases and 1 base, with 15 bases remaining between them. Germline V gene sequence: CDR1 MDHEN, CDR2 SYDVKM. CDR3 protein: CASSVPRGGNTEAFF. The CDR3 DNA is TGTGCCAGCAGCGTCCCCAGGGGTGGGAACACTGAAGCTTTCTTT. The complete variable domain, with remaining parts taken from reference TRBV28 and TRBJ1-1, reads DVKVTQSSRYLVKRTGEKVFLECVQDMDHENMFWYRQDPGLGLRLIYFSYDVKMKEKGDIPEGYSVSREKKERFSLILESASTNQTSMYLCASSVPRGGNTEAFFGQGTRLTVV.

This clone has more than one count but fewer than ten. The rearrangement uses TRBV12-3 or TRBV12-4 and TRBJ2-7, with D possibly TRBD1 on 6 matching bases. The CDR3 consists of 13 residues. Trimming cost V 5 bases and J 6 bases, with 14 bases left between them. CDR3 sequence (DNA): TGTGCCAGCAGTCCGGCCTTCAGGGGCGAGCAGTACTTC. This sequence encodes CASSPAFRGEQYF.

The rearrangement joins TRBV18 to TRBJ1-3; 7 nucleotides agree with TRBD1. The trim removed 3 bases at V and 0 bases at J, leaving 2 bases unmatched. The germline gives CDR1 KGHSH, CDR2 LQKENI. The CDR3 loop spans 15 amino acids. This CDR3 is CASSPQGVSGNTIYF. As DNA, the CDR3 is TGTGCCAGCTCACCTCAGGGGGTCTCTGGAAACACCATATATTTT.

V usage is TRBV24-1 and J usage is TRBJ1-4; no firm D call. The CDR3 spans 15 residues. Trimming removed 2 bases from V and 8 bases from J, with 14 bases in between. The V gene's germline CDR1 is KGHDR and CDR2 SFDVKD. The CDR3 DNA reads as TGTGCCACCAGTGATTCGTCACCTTTTCGGGAAAAACTGTTTTTT. Protein: CATSDSSPFREKLFF.

This clone was observed many times. This chain connects TRBV4-1 to TRBJ2-7, with 8 bases that match TRBD1. The germline CDR1 and CDR2 sequences are MGHRA and YSYEKL. The CDR3 is 14 amino acids. V lost 4 bases and J lost 5; bases outside the gene matches: 7. Here the CDR3 DNA reads TGCGCCAGCAGCCCCGGACAGGGAGGCGACGAGCAGTACTTC. Amino acid sequence: CASSPGQGGDEQYF.

Comment on this clone: One end of the junction varies from germline; a read error may be responsible. This sequence joins TRBV30 and TRBJ2-5; D may be TRBD2 (6 bases). The CDR3 covers 13 residues. Germline V gives CDR1 GTSNPN, CDR2 SVGIG (reference sequence). This CDR3 reads CAWSVSSGVGGDF. The CDR3 coding sequence is TGTGCCTGGAGTGTATCTAGTGGGGTAGGAGGGGACTTC.

This clone showed up just once. The CDR3, as DNA: TGCGCCAGCAGCCAAGATGGGGGAAGGCAGAACTATGGCTACACCTTC. Its protein product is CASSQDGGRQNYGYTF. The chain is built from TRBV4-3 and TRBJ1-2; D might be TRBD1 (5 bases). The CDR3 loop spans 16 amino acids. Between the trimmed V and J ends, which lost 0 bases and 2 bases, there was a span of 13 bases. Germline CDR1 is LGHNA and CDR2 is YSLEER.

The chain couples TRBV21-1 to TRBJ1-5; the table's TRBD1 call for D was not verified on the DNA. TRBV21-1 is designated a pseudogene. There are 14 residues in the CDR3. DNA for the CDR3: TGTGCCAGCAGCTTGGACATTAGCAATCAGCCCCAGCATTTT. It specifies CASSLDISNQPQHF.

The chain combines TRBV6-5 with TRBJ2-2; TRBD1 or TRBD2 may be the D gene (5 bases each). The germline V gene encodes CDR1 MNHEY and CDR2 SVGAGI. The V gene lost 8 bases and the J gene lost 1 base, with 11 bases spanning the gap. The CDR3 is 14 amino acids. DNA for the CDR3: TGTGCCAGCCAAGGGGACCTGAACACCGGGGAGCTGTTTTTT. It yields the protein CASQGDLNTGELFF.

The rearrangement joins TRBV5-4 to TRBJ2-1; 12 nucleotides agree with TRBD2. The CDR3 consists of 19 residues. Germline CDR1 SGHNT, CDR2 YYREEE (reference sequence). Losses at the gene ends were 2 bases for V and 0 bases for J; bases not matched to a gene: 9. The CDR3 reads CASSFPGTSGPSSYNEQFF. Written as DNA, the CDR3 is TGTGCCAGCAGCTTCCCCGGGACTAGCGGGCCCAGCTCCTACAATGAGCAGTTCTTC.

V gene TRBV3-1 (or the pseudogene TRBV3-2) combines with J gene TRBJ2-3; 10 bases are shared with TRBD2. CDR1 and CDR2 from the germline V gene are LGHDT and YNNKEL (reference sequence). V trimming: 0 bases; J trimming: 6 bases; junction bases outside the gene matches: 15. CDR3 length: 19 residues. CDR3 nucleotide sequence: TGTGCCAGCAGCCAAGACAGGCTATGGAGCGGGGGGGCCCGGGATACGCAGTATTTT. This gives the protein CASSQDRLWSGGARDTQYF.

The chain couples TRBV15 to TRBJ2-1; D unresolved. The CDR3 runs to 15 residues. Germline V gene data show CDR1 as LNHNV and CDR2 as YYDKDF (reference sequence). V was trimmed by 0 bases and J by 0 bases, leaving 6 bases between them. CDR3 in amino acids: CATSRDTGSYNEQFF. In DNA, the CDR3 is TGTGCCACCAGCAGAGATACGGGCTCCTACAATGAGCAGTTCTTC.